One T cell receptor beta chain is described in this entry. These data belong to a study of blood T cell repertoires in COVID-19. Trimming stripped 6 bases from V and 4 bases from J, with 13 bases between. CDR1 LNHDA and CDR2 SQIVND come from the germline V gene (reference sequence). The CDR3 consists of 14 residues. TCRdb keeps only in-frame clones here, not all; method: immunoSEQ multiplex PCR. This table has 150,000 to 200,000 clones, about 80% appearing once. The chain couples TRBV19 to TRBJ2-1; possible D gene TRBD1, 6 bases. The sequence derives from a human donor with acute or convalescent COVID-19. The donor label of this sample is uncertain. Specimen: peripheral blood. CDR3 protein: CASREMGAYNEQFF. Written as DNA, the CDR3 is TGTGCCAGTAGGGAAATGGGGGCTTACAATGAGCAGTTCTTC.